These 13 T cell receptor beta chains originate from one sample sequenced in a study of Graves' ophthalmopathy and Graves' hyperthyroidism. Amplification targeted the TCR beta CDR3 regions, with RNA transcripts as the source material. Second-round multiplex PCR came after first-round RT-PCR with HTBI primers. TCRdb re-derived calls from the multiplex PCR reads in MiXCR, one entry per CDR3 protein. Among roughly 700,000 distinct CDR3 sequences listed, around 40% were seen once. Input material: peripheral blood. These receptors were collected from an adult man with Graves' ophthalmopathy.

This clonotype was counted ten times or more. The rearrangement joins TRBV11-2 to TRBJ2-5; no reliable D call. The germline V gene encodes CDR1 SGHAT and CDR2 FQNNGV. There are 14 residues in the CDR3. Trimming removed 2 bases from V and 5 bases from J, with 12 bases in between. DNA for the CDR3: TGTGCCAGCAGCTTAATAAGGGTGTCGGAGACCCAGTACTTC. This translates into CASSLIRVSETQYF.

The chain combines TRBV7-9 with TRBJ2-7; no clear D gene. This CDR3 has 14 amino acids. The V end was cut by 0 bases, the J end by 5 bases, with 11 bases between. CDR1 and CDR2 (germline): SEHNR, FQNEAQ (reference sequence). The CDR3 nucleotides read TGTGCCAGCAGCTTAGCGGTGCAGGTTAACGAGCAGTACTTC. It encodes CASSLAVQVNEQYF.

This clonotype was seen more than once but under ten times. The gene calls are TRBV24-1 and TRBJ1-5; 10 bases fit TRBD1. Germline V lookup: CDR1 KGHDR, CDR2 SFDVKD. CDR3 length equals 17 residues. V lost 3 bases and J lost 5; bases outside the gene matches: 9. In DNA form, the CDR3 reads TGTGCCACCAGTGATACCCACGCCGGGACAGGGGATCAGCCCCAGCATTTT. The encoded protein is CATSDTHAGTGDQPQHF.

Remarks on this clonotype: It may be a read error: a sequence one base away is much more abundant. V gene TRBV12-3 or TRBV12-4 combines with J gene TRBJ1-5; TRBD1 matches 8 bases. This CDR3 comprises 14 residues. V was pared by 6 bases and J by 6 bases, with 7 bases of the junction left unmatched. The CDR3 bases are TGTGCCAGCAGCAGCGGACAGGGTAGTCAGCCCCAGCATTTT. Protein product: CASSSGQGSQPQHF.

This chain links TRBV12-3 or TRBV12-4 with TRBJ2-2; 8 bases are shared with TRBD1. Trimming removed 7 bases from V and 4 bases from J; junction bases left unmatched: 11. CDR3 length equals 16 residues. This CDR3 is CASTLDRGASTGELFF. The DNA of the CDR3 is TGTGCCAGCACCCTAGACAGGGGAGCGTCCACCGGGGAGCTGTTTTTT.

This clonotype was detected many times. The J gene is TRBJ2-5, the V gene TRBV6-6; a weak D match, TRBD1 (5 bases). Trimming left V 0 bases short and J 2 bases short, with 7 bases between. CDR1 is MNHNY, CDR2 SVGAGI, per germline (reference sequence). The CDR3 has 14 residues. The CDR3 DNA follows: TGTGCCAGCAGTTACTCGAAGGGGCAAGAGACCCAGTACTTC. Protein sequence: CASSYSKGQETQYF.

This clonotype was detected a few times. The genes are TRBV15 and TRBJ2-7; 8 nucleotides align to TRBD2. CDR3 length equals 15 residues. In germline, CDR1 is LNHNV, CDR2 YYDKDF (reference sequence). Trimming removed 3 bases from V and 2 bases from J; junction bases left unmatched: 6. CDR3 bases: TGTGCCACCAGCAGGGGAGCGGGAGCAGCCTACGAGCAGTACTTC. It encodes CATSRGAGAAYEQYF.

This clonotype was counted many times. V gene TRBV29-1 combines with J gene TRBJ1-1; TRBD1 matches 8 bases. V was pared by 3 bases and J by 2 bases, with 11 bases of the junction left unmatched. Germline V gene lookup returns CDR1 SQVTM and CDR2 ANQGSEA. CDR3 length: 16 residues. CDR3 nucleotide sequence: TGCAGCGTTGAGATAAAAGGACAGGGAGGTAACACTGAAGCTTTCTTT. It codes for CSVEIKGQGGNTEAFF.

This rearrangement joins TRBV20-1 to TRBJ2-7, with TRBD1 identical over 12 bases. The CDR3 totals 17 residues. Trimming took 6 bases from V and 0 from J; bases not matched to a gene: 12. Germline V gene data show CDR1 as DFQATT and CDR2 as SNEGSKA (reference sequence). The CDR3 DNA follows: TGCAGTGCCTGGCCGGGACAGGGGGCACCGAGCTCCTACGAGCAGTACTTC. This codes for CSAWPGQGAPSSYEQYF.

The chain joins TRBV29-1 to TRBJ1-2; D uncertain. V was shortened by 4 bases and J by 3 bases, with 12 bases between the two germline ends. The germline V gene has CDR1 SQVTM and CDR2 ANQGSEA. This CDR3 has 13 amino acids. CDR3 sequence: CSVGTGADYGYTF. The CDR3 coding sequence is TGCAGCGTTGGGACTGGCGCGGACTATGGCTACACCTTC.

V and J are TRBV5-1 and TRBJ2-6; D unresolved. Trimming stripped 0 bases from V and 2 bases from J, with 15 bases between. CDR1 SGHRS and CDR2 YFSETQ come from the germline V gene. CDR3 size: 18 residues. Here the CDR3 DNA reads TGCGCCAGCAGCTTGGATCCACAAGCGTCCCCTGGGGCCAACGTCCTGACTTTC. It specifies CASSLDPQASPGANVLTF.

This chain joins TRBV7-6 and TRBJ2-5; D ambiguous. This CDR3 spans 13 amino acids. Trimming pared 2 bases from V and 9 bases from J, leaving 13 bases between. Germline assignment: CDR1 SGHVS and CDR2 FNYEAQ. The CDR3 nucleotides read TGTGCCAGCAGCTTAATCGCTGGGCAGCCCCAGTACTTC. Its protein is CASSLIAGQPQYF.

The rearrangement links TRBV2 to TRBJ2-5; D not certain. CDR3 size: 15 residues. V was clipped by 5 bases and J by 5 bases, with 18 bases between them. Germline V gene lookup returns CDR1 SNHLY and CDR2 FYNNEI. In DNA form, the CDR3 reads TGTGCCAGCAGTTACGCGGAGCACCTGGTGGAGACCCAGTACTTC. Translation gives CASSYAEHLVETQYF.